The 21 T cell receptor beta chains listed next were all sequenced from one sample in a study of control samples from healthy donors and cancer patients. Profiling relied on immunoSEQ multiplex PCR, and the TCRdb table lists in-frame clones only, not all of them. The table has more than 70,000 clones, roughly 86% seen once. The sample consisted of PBMCs. Receptor source: a man aged 55 to 69 with lung cancer.

This clone is a singleton in its sample. The chain uses TRBV18 and TRBJ2-6; tentative D call: TRBD1 (5 bases). The V gene's germline CDR1 is KGHSH and CDR2 LQKENI. This CDR3 comprises 17 residues. The ends were cut back, 3 bases at V and 1 base at J, with 13 bases in the middle. In DNA, the CDR3 is TGTGCCAGCTCACCTGGATTCACAGGTTCTGGGGCCAACGTCCTGACTTTC. Amino acids: CASSPGFTGSGANVLTF. The full variable domain, rest sourced from reference TRBV18 and TRBJ2-6, is NAGVMQNPRHLVRRRGQEARLRCSPMKGHSHVYWYRQLPEEGLKFMVYLQKENIIDESGMPKERFSAEFPKEGPSILRIQQVVRGDSAAYFCASSPGFTGSGANVLTFGAGSRLTVL.

The chain uses TRBV3-1 (or the pseudogene TRBV3-2) and TRBJ1-1; 8 bases fit TRBD1. Germline V lookup: CDR1 LGHDT, CDR2 YNNKEL (reference sequence). The V gene end was trimmed by 2 bases and the J gene end by 10 bases; junction bases not matched to a gene: 3. The CDR3 is made up of 12 amino acids. CDR3 residues: CASSQPGTGAFF. The CDR3 DNA is TGTGCCAGCAGCCAACCCGGGACAGGAGCTTTCTTT.

V is TRBV18 and J is TRBJ1-5; D ambiguous. The CDR3 has 15 residues. CDR1 and CDR2 (germline): KGHSH, LQKENI. Trimming left V 4 bases short and J 2 bases short, with 12 bases between. This CDR3 reads CASSLTDGGNQPQHF. DNA for the CDR3: TGTGCCAGCTCACTAACGGACGGAGGCAATCAGCCCCAGCATTTT.

The gene calls are TRBV25-1 and TRBJ2-2; 12 bases map to TRBD1. Per germline, CDR1 MGHDK and CDR2 SYGVNS. With V trimmed by 2 bases and J by 6 bases, 4 bases remained unmatched. The CDR3 extends over 16 amino acids. The CDR3 reads CASSEGTGGKAGELFF. CDR3 in DNA: TGTGCCAGCAGTGAAGGGACAGGGGGCAAGGCCGGGGAGCTGTTTTTT.

The chain combines TRBV6-4 with TRBJ2-3; D tentatively fits TRBD1 or TRBD2 (5 bases each). This CDR3 region has 14 residues. Trimming stripped 6 bases from V and 5 bases from J, with 15 bases between. Germline values: CDR1 MRHNA, CDR2 SNTAGT. DNA for the CDR3: TGTGCCAGCAGCTTACAACGGGGCAAAGATACGCAGTATTTT. Its translation is CASSLQRGKDTQYF.

The sample holds one count of this clone. The J gene is TRBJ1-1, the V gene TRBV29-1; 8 positions agree with TRBD1. Germline values: CDR1 SQVTM, CDR2 ANQGSEA. This CDR3 spans 13 amino acids. Unmatched junction bases numbered 6, after V lost 7 bases and J lost 2 bases. The CDR3 protein is CSAGQETNTEAFF. Here the CDR3 DNA reads TGCAGCGCGGGACAGGAAACTAACACTGAAGCTTTCTTT. The full variable domain, its missing parts supplied by reference TRBV29-1 and TRBJ1-1, is SAVISQKPSRDICQRGTSLTIQCQVDSQVTMMFWYRQQPGQSLTLIATANQGSEATYESGFVIDKFPISRPNLTFSTLTVSNMSPEDSSIYLCSAGQETNTEAFFGQGTRLTVV.

The rearrangement links TRBV30 to TRBJ2-2; D remains unclear. The germline CDR1 and CDR2 sequences are GTSNPN and SVGIG (reference sequence). The CDR3 loop spans 14 amino acids. V lost 0 bases and J lost 0, with 5 bases in between. Here the CDR3 DNA reads TGTGCCTGGAGTGTACACCCGAACACCGGGGAGCTGTTTTTT. Its translation is CAWSVHPNTGELFF.

The chain is built from TRBV4-2 and TRBJ2-1; D is unresolved. Germline CDR1 and CDR2: LGHNA and YNFKEQ. The length of the CDR3 is 12 residues. Trimming took 3 bases from V and 12 from J, leaving 12 bases between them. The CDR3 DNA reads TGTGCCAGCAGCCACGGCGGTATGGTGCAGTTCTTC. Amino acid sequence: CASSHGGMVQFF.

V gene TRBV5-6 combines with J gene TRBJ2-5, with a possible D match to TRBD1 (5 bases). Per the germline V gene, CDR1 is SGHDT and CDR2 is YYEEEE. V was clipped by 4 bases and J by 4 bases, with 20 bases between them. CDR3 size: 16 residues. CDR3 protein: CASSPGYQGWGETQYF. CDR3 nucleotide sequence: TGTGCCAGCAGCCCGGGCTATCAGGGTTGGGGAGAGACCCAGTACTTC.

The chain links TRBV5-1 to TRBJ1-1, with D hard to call. The CDR3 has 16 amino acids. V was clipped by 0 bases and J by 2 bases, with 14 bases between them. Per germline, CDR1 SGHRS and CDR2 YFSETQ. CDR3 residues: CASSLAPWSDNTEAFF. In DNA form, the CDR3 reads TGCGCCAGCAGCTTGGCTCCTTGGAGCGATAACACTGAAGCTTTCTTT.

This clone has more than one count but fewer than ten. The V call is TRBV2, the J call TRBJ1-5; TRBD1 aligns across 7 bases. From germline, CDR1 is SNHLY and CDR2 FYNNEI. The CDR3 has 16 amino acids. Unmatched junction bases numbered 13, after V lost 8 bases and J lost 3 bases. The CDR3 reads CASVTGPSYVNQPQHF. The CDR3 DNA is TGTGCCAGCGTGACAGGGCCTAGCTACGTCAATCAGCCCCAGCATTTT.

J is TRBJ1-1 and V is TRBV27; maybe TRBD1 (6 bases). Germline lookup yields CDR1 MNHEY and CDR2 SMNVEV (reference sequence). The CDR3 loop spans 14 amino acids. Trimming took 4 bases from V and 5 from J, leaving 14 bases between them. The CDR3 loop reads CASSYPGVKTEAFF. CDR3 bases: TGTGCCAGCAGTTACCCAGGGGTAAAGACTGAAGCTTTCTTT.

The chain carries TRBV5-4 and TRBJ2-5, with D possibly matching TRBD1 (6 bases). The CDR3 has 15 amino acids. Trimming pared 5 bases from V and 3 bases from J, leaving 17 bases between. In germline, CDR1 is SGHNT, CDR2 YYREEE (reference sequence). As DNA, the CDR3 is TGTGCCAGCAGTCGTGGGGGCGCAGGGGAAGAGACCCAGTACTTC. It codes for CASSRGGAGEETQYF.

The chain recombines TRBV24-1 with TRBJ1-5; a weak D match, TRBD1 (5 bases). This CDR3 is built from 15 residues. Germline V gene data show CDR1 as KGHDR and CDR2 as SFDVKD. Trimming removed 3 bases at V and 2 bases at J, with 10 bases between. The CDR3: CATSDTGARNQPQHF. The CDR3 DNA reads as TGTGCCACCAGTGATACTGGGGCCCGCAATCAGCCCCAGCATTTT.

V and J are TRBV7-9 and TRBJ1-1; D is unclear. The V end was cut by 2 bases, the J end by 6 bases, with 10 bases between. Germline V lookup: CDR1 SEHNR, CDR2 FQNEAQ (reference sequence). The CDR3 loop spans 13 amino acids. The CDR3 nucleotides read TGTGCCAGCAGCTTAATCGACACCTCTGAAGCTTTCTTT. Its protein product is CASSLIDTSEAFF. Full variable domain (missing parts from reference TRBV7-9 and TRBJ1-1): DTGVSQNPRHKITKRGQNVTFRCDPISEHNRLYWYRQTLGQGPEFLTYFQNEAQLEKSRLLSDRFSAERPKGSFSTLEIQRTEQGDSAMYLCASSLIDTSEAFFGQGTRLTVV.

The V and J genes are TRBV2 and TRBJ2-3; 7 nucleotides match TRBD2. CDR1 SNHLY and CDR2 FYNNEI come from the germline V gene. V shed 6 bases, J shed 5 bases, and the junction held 2 bases outside the gene matches. The CDR3 spans 12 residues. Here the CDR3 reads CASRRGGDTQYF. The CDR3 DNA follows: TGTGCCAGCAGGCGCGGGGGAGATACGCAGTATTTT.

The CDR3 here is CASSLEPGQEITTEAFF. In DNA, the CDR3 is TGTGCCAGCAGCCTTGAACCGGGACAGGAGATCACCACTGAAGCTTTCTTT. The J gene is TRBJ1-1, the V gene TRBV13, with 8 bases aligning to TRBD1. The V gene's germline CDR1 is PRHDT and CDR2 FYEKMQ (reference sequence). Trimming removed 5 bases from V and 4 bases from J; junction bases left unmatched: 15. CDR3 size: 17 residues.

The V and J genes are TRBV29-1 and TRBJ1-2; TRBD1 might be the D (5 bases). This CDR3 is built from 12 residues. With 6 bases removed from V and 8 bases from J, the gap between germline ends came to 16 bases. The germline gives CDR1 SQVTM, CDR2 ANQGSEA. The DNA of the CDR3 is TGCAGCGTGGATTGGGGCGTAGGGGGCTACACCTTC. It codes for CSVDWGVGGYTF.

The chain employs TRBV3-1 (or the pseudogene TRBV3-2) and TRBJ2-5, with a tentative D call TRBD1 (6 bases). This CDR3 has 11 amino acids. Trimming left V 2 bases short and J 9 bases short, with 7 bases between. Looked up from germline, CDR1 is LGHDT and CDR2 is YNNKEL (reference sequence). The CDR3 region is CASSQRTAQYF. The CDR3 region has the DNA TGTGCCAGCAGCCAAAGGACAGCCCAGTACTTC.

The V gene is TRBV6-5, the J gene TRBJ2-2, with TRBD1 as a possible D gene (6 bases). CDR3 size: 15 residues. V lost 6 bases, J lost 0 bases, and 11 bases lay in between. The germline V gene encodes CDR1 MNHEY and CDR2 SVGAGI. The CDR3: CASSRGPANTGELFF. In DNA form, the CDR3 reads TGTGCCAGCAGCAGGGGTCCCGCGAACACCGGGGAGCTGTTTTTT.

The rearrangement links TRBV10-2 to TRBJ1-2; no reliable D call. V lost 2 bases, J lost 4 bases, and 11 bases lay in between. CDR1 and CDR2 from the germline V gene are WSHSY and SAAADI. This CDR3 contains 14 residues. CDR3 sequence: CASSELPGRYGYTF. The CDR3 bases are TGCGCCAGCAGTGAGCTCCCTGGTCGCTATGGCTACACCTTC.